This TCR beta chain was captured in a study of cytomegalovirus exposure and HLA in healthy donors. Use of 60 Vbeta and 13 Jbeta primers characterized the PCR. Sequenced by immunoSEQ multiplex PCR; TCRdb stores in-frame clones only, minus some. The sample shows around 150,000 clones, over 70% of them seen only once. The study's findings and limits: A later analysis found common viral pathogens apparently linked to several of the most significant clusters.

This clone was observed a handful of times. Its specificity is unknown. The germline CDR1 and CDR2 sequences are MNHEY and SVGAGI. The CDR3 is 13 residues long. With 6 bases removed from V and 3 bases from J, the gap between germline ends came to 8 bases. The receptor was isolated from a man younger than 40 in good health and CMV-seronegative. The chain recombines TRBV6-5 with TRBJ1-4; D may be TRBD1 (5 bases). Sequences were obtained from PBMCs. The CDR3, as DNA: TGTGCCAGCAGGGGGGAGGCTAATGAAAAACTGTTTTTT. Residues: CASRGEANEKLFF.